This T cell receptor beta chain was captured by sequencing in a study of blood T cell repertoires in COVID-19 (dated by TCRdb to 2019 to 2021). For the study in its entirety: The collaborator samples originated in the United States, Italy and Spain and spanned the acute and convalescent phases of COVID-19. The material from the prospective study consisted of cDNA or gDNA derived from T cells, B-cell-depleted T cells, or PBMCs. Deeply sampled blood TCRbeta repertoires from subjects exposed to, actively infected with, or recovered from COVID-19 were included in the dataset. A freely available public database, intended as a resource for researchers studying the immune response to SARS-CoV-2, is where the repertoires were released. Samples came from the ongoing ImmuneRACE study (first 160 participants) plus 1,254 subjects from 6 global collaborators. Sample metadata almost always included a de-identified subject ID, COVID-19 status, age in years and sex. HLA class I and class II types, where available, came from metadata supplied by the sample provider rather than from assay-based typing.

The collaborating institutions used their own protocols to collect whole blood in K2EDTA tubes. For TCRbeta analysis, collaborators shipped samples as frozen whole blood, isolated PBMCs, or DNA extracted from either of those sample types. What the authors observed across the whole study: How much clinical and demographic metadata was included differed by source and by participant, and the metadata was provided uncurated.

About this clone: Its binding antigen is unknown. Base qualities were left out, and no much larger clone turns up one base away.

TCRbeta CDR3 regions were amplified from genomic DNA using the immunoSEQ Assay, a bias-controlled multiplex PCR. Regarding the original processing steps: Nucleated cell counts per sample were estimated from amplification of reference gene primers within the assay. To quantify the absolute abundance of each unique TCRbeta CDR3 rearrangement, sequence reads were collapsed and filtered. For each sample, productive Simpson clonality was calculated as the square root of Simpson's diversity index across productive rearrangements. The source is immuneACCESS, and TCRdb retained only in-frame sequences with V and J called. Part of the clones is not carried over; for the studies checked, unresolved V genes explain less than half of this, and the remainder is unexplained. That table furnishes V, J and clone size, whereas the DNA furnished D and trimming. The sample table records approximately 670,000 clones; 70% to 90% of these occur just once. The ten largest account for approximately 0.3% of the sample.

As encoded in the germline V gene, CDR1 is SGHTA while CDR2 is FQGNSA. The trim is 5 bases for V and 5 bases for J, with a gap of 24 bases between the germline ends. The CDR3 starts with the cysteine, ends with the phenylalanine, and has 17 residues. Only the CDR3 region is kept as DNA, spanning 51 bases read in frame from base 1. The source material was peripheral blood. The chain is made from TRBV7-2 and TRBJ1-2, with the D gene not clear enough to name. The clonotype comes from a woman aged 18-30 years with acute or convalescent COVID-19. The CDR3 loop reads CASSHQRREWAEYGYTF. The bases are TGTGCCAGCAGCCATCAGAGGCGGGAATGGGCTGAGTATGGCTACACCTTC.